The next 10 T cell receptor beta chains were all read from a single sample in a study of T cells in Graves' hyperthyroidism and ophthalmopathy. It was RNA transcripts that yielded the amplified TCR beta CDR3 regions. In the first-round RT-PCR of the TCR CDR3, the HTBI primer set was used. One entry per CDR3 protein results from TCRdb running MiXCR on the multiplex PCR reads. The sample holds roughly 93,000 distinct CDR3 sequences, around 50% seen once. Source material: blood. All receptors come from a woman in her forties with Graves' hyperthyroidism.

This clonotype was seen a few times. V gene TRBV27 combines with J gene TRBJ1-1; maybe TRBD1 (5 bases). The germline V and J ends were trimmed by 4 bases and 5 bases, with 14 bases remaining between them. Per the germline V gene, CDR1 is MNHEY and CDR2 is SMNVEV (reference sequence). The length of the CDR3 is 14 residues. The DNA for the CDR3 is TGTGCCAGCAGTTCCGGTGGGGCGGGAACTGAAGCTTTCTTT. Encoded protein: CASSSGGAGTEAFF.

This clonotype was observed many times. The DNA of the CDR3 is TGCGCCAGCAGTGAAACCGGGACCACTGAAGCTTTCTTT. Encoded protein: CASSETGTTEAFF. The chain couples TRBV10-1 to TRBJ1-1; possible D gene TRBD1, 5 bases. CDR1 is WNHNN, CDR2 SYGVQD, per germline (reference sequence). V was shortened by 3 bases and J by 4 bases, with 9 bases between the two germline ends. The CDR3 loop spans 13 amino acids.

Many counts were recorded for this clonotype. The V and J genes are TRBV5-1 and TRBJ2-7; D ambiguous. Trimming shortened V by 0 bases and J by 2 bases, and 9 bases separated the two germline ends. The CDR3 has 14 amino acids. The germline V gene encodes CDR1 SGHRS and CDR2 YFSETQ. The DNA of the CDR3 is TGCGCCAGCAGCTTGGAGGGCACCCCCTACGAGCAGTACTTC. This encodes CASSLEGTPYEQYF.

This clonotype was seen repeatedly, ten times or more. The chain links TRBV28 to TRBJ2-5, with 7 bases lining up with TRBD2. V gave up 7 bases and J gave up 7 bases; unmatched junction bases: 12. This CDR3 is 14 amino acids long. Germline CDR1 is MDHEN and CDR2 is SYDVKM. In DNA form, the CDR3 reads TGTGCCAGCATTACTGGGGGGGTCGGCGGGACCCAGTACTTC. Translation: CASITGGVGGTQYF.

The V call is TRBV28, the J call TRBJ2-7; 7 bases align to TRBD2. The V and J ends lost 5 bases and 3 bases, in that order; junction bases with no gene match: 10. The CDR3 spans 15 residues. The germline CDR1 and CDR2 sequences are MDHEN and SYDVKM. CDR3 sequence: CASSVIRGGYYEQYF. The CDR3 coding sequence is TGTGCCAGCAGTGTTATTCGCGGGGGATACTACGAGCAGTACTTC.

This clonotype was detected once. A read error may be the cause here, since a much bigger clone is one base away. The rearrangement uses TRBV7-9 and TRBJ2-7, with a possible D match to TRBD2 (6 bases). CDR1 SEHNR and CDR2 FQNEAQ come from the germline V gene (reference sequence). The CDR3 loop spans 16 amino acids. CDR3 region: CASSVTPFGADYEQCF. In DNA, the CDR3 is TGTGCCAGCAGCGTAACCCCGTTTGGGGCGGACTACGAGCAGTGCTTC.

The V call is TRBV29-1, the J call TRBJ2-7, with TRBD1 matching over 10 bases. The CDR3 totals 15 residues. V trimming: 5 bases; J trimming: 6 bases; junction bases outside the gene matches: 13. CDR1 is SQVTM and CDR2 is ANQGSEA in the germline V gene. The CDR3 reads CSVIYPGQGLGEQYF. The CDR3 DNA is TGCAGCGTTATCTATCCGGGACAGGGGTTAGGCGAGCAGTACTTC.

The chain recombines TRBV15 with TRBJ1-2; perhaps TRBD1 as D (5 bases). CDR1 and CDR2 from the germline V gene are LNHNV and YYDKDF (reference sequence). V shed 0 bases and J shed 4 bases, with 9 bases lying between them. The CDR3 contains 14 residues. CDR3 protein: CATSREQGGYGYTF. The CDR3 DNA sequence: TGTGCCACCAGCAGAGAGCAGGGTGGCTATGGCTACACCTTC.

The DNA for the CDR3 is TGCAGCGTTGATCTTGCGGGAGGGCGGGTAGAGACCCAGTACTTC. This encodes CSVDLAGGRVETQYF. The chain uses TRBV29-1 and TRBJ2-5, with 9 nucleotides matching TRBD2. The junction had 9 bases not matched to a gene; V was cut back by 3 bases and J by 4 bases. CDR1 and CDR2 from the germline V gene are SQVTM and ANQGSEA. CDR3 length equals 15 residues.

The chain joins TRBV4-3 to TRBJ1-2, with 7 bases identical to TRBD1. The CDR3 totals 15 residues. CDR1 LGHNA and CDR2 YSLEER come from the germline V gene. With V trimmed by 0 bases and J by 6 bases, 7 bases remained unmatched. The CDR3, as DNA: TGCGCCAGCAGCCAAGATTCAGGGGGATACGATGGCTACACCTTC. Amino acid sequence: CASSQDSGGYDGYTF.